The entry that follows covers one TCR beta chain sequence. This clone showed up just a few times. Its antigen specificity is not known. Base qualities are not recorded, but no much larger clone differs from it by a single base. Collaborating institutions collected whole blood in K2EDTA tubes following their own protocols. For TCRbeta analysis, collaborators shipped samples as frozen whole blood, isolated PBMCs, or DNA extracted from either of those sample types. The sample is drawn from a study of blood T cell repertoires in COVID-19 (dated by TCRdb to 2018 to 2020). For context, the study as a whole: Collaborator samples came from the United States, Italy and Spain and covered acute and convalescent phases of COVID-19. The material from the prospective study consisted of cDNA or gDNA derived from T cells, B-cell-depleted T cells, or PBMCs. Deeply sampled blood TCRbeta repertoires from subjects exposed to, actively infected with, or recovered from COVID-19 were included in the dataset. The repertoires were released in a freely available public database intended as a resource for research on the immune response to SARS-CoV-2. The samples were drawn from two sources: the first 160 participants of the ongoing ImmuneRACE study, and over 950 subjects contributed by 6 global collaborators. A de-identified subject ID, COVID-19 status, age in years and sex were almost always included in the sample metadata. Where available, HLA class I and class II types were taken from metadata supplied by the sample provider and were not determined by assay-based typing. Summary of the overall study and its limitations: The quantity of clinical and demographic metadata differed by source and by participant and was supplied without curation.

TCRbeta CDR3 regions were amplified from genomic DNA using the immunoSEQ Assay, a bias-controlled multiplex PCR. The authors' analysis ran thus. Within the assay, amplification of reference gene primers was used to estimate how many nucleated cells each sample contained. Sequence reads were collapsed and filtered to measure the absolute abundance of every unique TCRbeta CDR3 rearrangement. For each sample, productive Simpson clonality was calculated as the square root of Simpson's diversity index over productive rearrangements. As stored in TCRdb, this immuneACCESS dataset retains in-frame rearrangements with V and J assigned. A fraction of the clones does not appear; measured against another copy, unresolved V genes explain less than half of the discrepancy, and the remainder lacks a known reason. From that table come the V and J calls and clone size; the DNA was used to work out D and trimming. The sample includes fewer than 250,000 clones, with 80% to 90% observed a single time. The leading ten clones occupy approximately 5.1% of the sample.

Per the germline V gene (reference sequence), LGHDT is the CDR1 and YNNKEL is the CDR2. The CDR3 sequence holds 14 residues, the cysteine and phenylalanine included. Left in the record is the CDR3 DNA by itself, 42 bases read in frame from the first base. V is cut by 6 bases and J by 7 bases, and the space between the germline ends is 19 bases. Here the chain combines TRBV3-1 (or the pseudogene TRBV3-2) and TRBJ2-7; TRBD1 might be the D gene, on 5 matching bases. This TCR was recovered from a woman in her 70s with active or convalescent COVID-19. The sample taken for sequencing was peripheral blood. The nucleotides read TGTGCCAGCAGTCCAAGAAGACAGTGGTCGGAGCAGTACTTC. This sequence encodes CASSPRRQWSEQYF.